A single sample is the source of the 12 T cell receptor beta chains below, sequenced in a study of T cell responses to AZD1222 COVID-19 vaccine. The assay was immunoSEQ multiplex PCR, and TCRdb's table has in-frame clones only and misses some. The sample shows approximately 99,000 clones, approximately 89% of them seen only once. The material was peripheral blood, obtained on day 0 of MenACWY control vaccination. The source is an adult in good health.

This chain connects TRBV5-1 to TRBJ2-7, with D possibly TRBD1 on 6 matching bases. V gave up 4 bases and J gave up 0 bases, with 11 bases separating them. Per germline, CDR1 SGHRS and CDR2 YFSETQ. This CDR3 has 14 residues. The CDR3 nucleotides are TGCGCCAGCAGCCCACAGGGTAGCTCCTACGAGCAGTACTTC. It encodes CASSPQGSSYEQYF.

This chain links TRBV19 with TRBJ1-1, with D uncertain. Germline V gene lookup returns CDR1 LNHDA and CDR2 SQIVND (reference sequence). The CDR3 totals 13 residues. Trimming took off 3 bases at V and 6 bases at J, with 11 bases between the two ends. The CDR3 DNA follows: TGTGCCAGTAGTATCGGCCCGCTTGCTGAAGCTTTCTTT. The encoded protein is CASSIGPLAEAFF. Drawing the rest from reference TRBV19 and TRBJ1-1, the complete variable domain is DGGITQSPKYLFRKEGQNVTLSCEQNLNHDAMYWYRQDPGQGLRLIYYSQIVNDFQKGDIAEGYSVSREKKESFPLTVTSAQKNPTAFYLCASSIGPLAEAFFGQGTRLTVV.

In DNA, the CDR3 is TGTGCCAGCAGCCAATGGAGGGGGGACGGGCAGTTCTTC. It encodes CASSQWRGDGQFF. The chain joins TRBV7-3 to TRBJ2-1, with D perhaps assigned TRBD1 or TRBD2 (6 bases each). CDR3 length: 13 amino acids. Germline V gives CDR1 SGHTA, CDR2 FQGTGA. Trimming stripped 5 bases from V and 12 bases from J, with 17 bases between.

The rearrangement links TRBV6-2 or TRBV6-3 to TRBJ2-7; D is unclear. Looked up from germline, CDR1 is MNHEY and CDR2 is SVGEGT. This CDR3 has 17 amino acids. V was trimmed by 0 bases and J by 1 base, leaving 16 bases between them. The CDR3 is CASSYSTVEEVSYEQYF. For the CDR3, the DNA is TGTGCCAGCAGTTACTCGACGGTTGAGGAAGTATCCTACGAGCAGTACTTC.

This sequence joins TRBV7-2 and TRBJ1-1; no clear D. Between the trimmed V and J ends, which lost 1 base and 4 bases, there was a span of 13 bases. This CDR3 contains 15 residues. Germline-derived CDR1 and CDR2 are SGHTA and FQGNSA. This chain's CDR3 is CASSLVGAGFTEAFF. CDR3 DNA: TGTGCCAGCAGCTTAGTCGGAGCGGGGTTCACTGAAGCTTTCTTT.

CDR3 sequence (DNA): TGTGCCTGGAGTGTAGTATCGGGCCTACATTCACCCCTCCACTTT. This sequence encodes CAWSVVSGLHSPLHF. The chain combines TRBV30 with TRBJ1-6; unclear D gene. Germline CDR1 GTSNPN, CDR2 SVGIG (reference sequence). The CDR3 totals 15 residues. Trimming removed 0 bases from V and 8 bases from J, with 14 bases in between. Using reference TRBV30 and TRBJ1-6 for the parts outside the CDR3, the full variable domain is SQTIHQWPATLVQPVGSPLSLECTVEGTSNPNLYWYRQAAGRGLQLLFYSVGIGQISSEVPQNLSASRPQDRQFILSSKKLLLSDSGFYLCAWSVVSGLHSPLHFGNGTRLTVT.

The chain uses TRBV11-2 and TRBJ1-1; possible D gene TRBD1, 6 bases. V lost 4 bases and J 1 base, leaving 10 bases between the germline ends. The CDR3 sequence is 14 residues long. In germline, CDR1 is SGHAT, CDR2 FQNNGV. The DNA of the CDR3 is TGTGCCAGCAGCTCCGGACAGAAGAACACTGAAGCTTTCTTT. Its protein is CASSSGQKNTEAFF.

The rearrangement joins TRBV7-2 to TRBJ2-7; D is ambiguous. Trimming stripped 5 bases from V and 8 bases from J, with 10 bases between. The germline CDR1 and CDR2 sequences are SGHTA and FQGNSA. This CDR3 region has 11 residues. In DNA form, the CDR3 reads TGTGCCAGCAGCCTTTCATGGCAGCAGTACTTC. It specifies CASSLSWQQYF.

The chain combines TRBV28 with TRBJ1-1; 9 bases fit TRBD1. Germline CDR1 MDHEN, CDR2 SYDVKM. The CDR3 has 15 amino acids. J gave up 4 bases and V 6 bases, and 9 bases lay outside the gene matches. CDR3 in amino acids: CASSLTGTGSTEAFF. CDR3 nucleotides: TGTGCCAGCAGCCTCACCGGGACAGGGAGCACTGAAGCTTTCTTT. The full variable domain, its missing parts supplied by reference TRBV28 and TRBJ1-1, is DVKVTQSSRYLVKRTGEKVFLECVQDMDHENMFWYRQDPGLGLRLIYFSYDVKMKEKGDIPEGYSVSREKKERFSLILESASTNQTSMYLCASSLTGTGSTEAFFGQGTRLTVV.

The chain links TRBV4-3 to TRBJ2-7; 7 bases map to TRBD1. CDR3 length: 16 residues. With 2 bases clipped from V and 6 bases from J, the junction kept 13 bases outside the gene matches. Looked up from germline, CDR1 is LGHNA and CDR2 is YSLEER. CDR3 sequence: CASSQTDRARTAEQYF. The CDR3 bases are TGCGCCAGCAGCCAAACTGACAGGGCCAGAACGGCCGAGCAGTACTTC.

The chain recombines TRBV4-3 with TRBJ2-7; TRBD1 is a possible D gene (5 bases). The germline V gene encodes CDR1 LGHNA and CDR2 YSLEER. This CDR3 spans 16 amino acids. V lost 0 bases to trimming and J lost 2 bases, with 14 bases between them. The CDR3 sequence is CASSQDQGLVTYEQYF. DNA for the CDR3: TGCGCCAGCAGCCAAGATCAGGGCCTGGTTACCTACGAGCAGTACTTC.

The V gene is TRBV30, the J gene TRBJ2-1, with 12 bases lining up with TRBD2. The CDR3 is 17 residues long. CDR1 is GTSNPN, CDR2 SVGIG, per germline (reference sequence). With 3 bases clipped from V and 5 bases from J, the junction kept 11 bases outside the gene matches. CDR3 nucleotide sequence: TGTGCCTGGAGGGACATTCTCGGACTAGCGGGGCACAATGAGCAGTTCTTC. Protein sequence: CAWRDILGLAGHNEQFF.